This T cell receptor (beta chain) was observed in a study of identical twins. Whole-study findings and limits: Out-of-frame alpha sequences shared between twins exhibited an excess of low generation probability. A partial confounding effect on zero-insertion analyses could come from invariant MAIT and iNKT cells. Conclusions leaned on cross-sectional statistical analysis and did not track the same donors over time.

TCRdb fed the 5' RACE reads into MiXCR, producing one record per CDR3 protein. The sample includes some 330,000 distinct CDR3 sequences, about 9% of them seen just once. Trimming removed 2 bases from V and 3 bases from J, with 7 bases in between. This CDR3 comprises 13 residues. Germline assignment: CDR1 LGHDT and CDR2 YNNKEL (reference sequence). There were only healthy Caucasians among the donors. Notes on this clonotype: Its antigen is still unknown.

The receptor comes from a woman between 45 and 60 years old in good health. Material for sequencing was naive T cells sorted from blood. V is TRBV3-1 and J is TRBJ1-2; D is ambiguous. CDR3 in DNA: TGTGCCAGCAGCCAAATAAGGCACTATGGCTACACCTTC. This codes for CASSQIRHYGYTF.